A selection of T cell receptor beta chains follows, all from one sample in a study of blood T cell repertoires in COVID-19. Clones were read by immunoSEQ multiplex PCR, and TCRdb kept only the in-frame ones, dropping some. The sample consists of more than 95,000 clones, 88% of them appearing once. Sequencing was done on a sample of peripheral blood. Every receptor here comes from a man aged 45-65 years with acute or convalescent COVID-19. CDR3s include the opening cysteine and the closing phenylalanine or tryptophan. A D gene is named only where the DNA matches it firmly. Some rows have no size entry. The others give once, few or many, or a class for an expanded clone.

v_call	d_call	clone_size	j_call	cdr3_aa	cdr3_nt
TRBV7-9	NA	NA	TRBJ1-6	CASSLVTGTLYNNSPLHF	TGTGCCAGCAGCTTAGTTACAGGGACACTCTATAATAATTCACCCCTCCACTTT
TRBV5-4	NA	NA	TRBJ2-5	CASSIAVQETQYF	TGTGCCAGCAGTATAGCGGTGCAAGAGACCCAGTACTTC
TRBV19	TRBD1	NA	TRBJ1-2	CASSIGQGGYGYTF	TGTGCCAGTAGTATCGGACAGGGAGGTTATGGCTACACCTTC
TRBV30	TRBD1	NA	TRBJ2-7	CAWSVLGQGDEQYF	TGTGCCTGGAGTGTACTGGGACAGGGTGACGAGCAGTACTTC
TRBV5-1	NA	NA	TRBJ1-1	CASSDPIGASTEAFF	TGCGCCAGCAGTGATCCCATCGGAGCTAGCACTGAAGCTTTCTTT
TRBV19	NA	NA	TRBJ2-2	CASSFHSSVGSYTGELFF	TGTGCCAGTAGTTTCCACTCTAGTGTCGGGAGTTACACCGGGGAGCTGTTTTTT
TRBV6-4	NA	NA	TRBJ1-1	CASSNPTGTNTEAFF	TGTGCCAGCAGTAACCCAACAGGGACGAACACTGAAGCTTTCTTT
TRBV5-6	NA	once	TRBJ2-7	CASSLGRGNEQYF	TGTGCCAGCAGCTTGGGTAGGGGGAACGAGCAGTACTTC
TRBV2	NA	NA	TRBJ1-1	CASRQQATNTEAFF	TGTGCCAGCAGACAACAGGCGACGAACACTGAAGCTTTCTTT
TRBV4-1	NA	NA	TRBJ2-3	CASSPLGDTQADTQYF	TGCGCCAGCAGCCCCCTGGGCGACACACAGGCAGATACGCAGTATTTT
TRBV30	NA	NA	TRBJ2-2	CAWRYGTGELFF	TGTGCCTGGAGGTACGGGACCGGGGAGCTGTTTTTT
TRBV9	TRBD2	NA	TRBJ2-2	CASSPWTSGTGELFF	TGTGCCAGCAGTCCCTGGACTAGCGGCACCGGGGAGCTGTTTTTT
TRBV12-5	TRBD2	NA	TRBJ2-7	CASGLATSGKSSYEQYF	TGTGCTAGTGGTTTGGCGACTAGCGGGAAAAGTTCCTACGAGCAGTACTTC
TRBV5-4	TRBD2	NA	TRBJ2-2	CASSLAQAGGTGELFF	TGTGCCAGCAGCTTGGCCCAAGCGGGAGGTACCGGGGAGCTGTTTTTT
TRBV2	TRBD2	NA	TRBJ2-4	CASSGLALPKNIQYF	TGTGCCAGCAGTGGACTAGCCCTACCCAAAAACATTCAGTACTTC
TRBV24-1	TRBD1	NA	TRBJ2-7	CATSDRDRGNEQYF	TGTGCCACCAGTGACCGGGACAGGGGGAACGAGCAGTACTTC
TRBV19	TRBD1	NA	TRBJ1-2	CASNPRTGLWGYTF	TGTGCCAGTAACCCCAGGACAGGGCTGTGGGGCTACACCTTC
TRBV20-1	NA	NA	TRBJ2-5	CSASHEMGGETQYF	TGCAGTGCTAGTCACGAGATGGGGGGAGAGACCCAGTACTTC
TRBV19	NA	NA	TRBJ2-1	CASSIQGRVNEQFF	TGTGCCAGTAGTATCCAGGGGAGGGTGAATGAGCAGTTCTTC
TRBV29-1	TRBD1	NA	TRBJ1-2	CSVQFRTGLANYGYTF	TGCAGCGTACAGTTTCGGACAGGGCTAGCTAACTATGGCTACACCTTC
TRBV11-3	TRBD2	few	TRBJ2-3	CASHAGGGKITDTQYF	TGTGCCAGCCATGCGGGGGGCGGTAAAATAACAGATACGCAGTATTTT
TRBV19	TRBD1	NA	TRBJ2-7	CASSLNRGYSSYEQYF	TGTGCCAGTAGTCTCAACAGGGGGTACAGCTCCTACGAGCAGTACTTC